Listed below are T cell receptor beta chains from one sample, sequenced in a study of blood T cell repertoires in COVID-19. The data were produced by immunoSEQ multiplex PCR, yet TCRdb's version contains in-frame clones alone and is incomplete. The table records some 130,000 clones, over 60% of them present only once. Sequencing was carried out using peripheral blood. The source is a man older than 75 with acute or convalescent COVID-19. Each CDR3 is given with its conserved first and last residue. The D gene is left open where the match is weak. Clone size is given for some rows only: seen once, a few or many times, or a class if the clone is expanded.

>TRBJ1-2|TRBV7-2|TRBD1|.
TGTGCCAGCAGCTCGACCGGGACAGGCTACTACACCTTC
CASSSTGTGYYTF
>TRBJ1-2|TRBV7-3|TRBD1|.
TGTGCCAGCAGCTTAGGGGACAGGGGGCTCGGTGGCTACACCTTC
CASSLGDRGLGGYTF
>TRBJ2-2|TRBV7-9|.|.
TGTGCCAGCAGCTGGGGACAAGCGAACACCGGGGAGCTGTTTTTT
CASSWGQANTGELFF
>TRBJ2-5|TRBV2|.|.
TGTGCCAGCAGTGTTAGGGGTGGTGCGGAGACCCAGTACTTC
CASSVRGGAETQYF
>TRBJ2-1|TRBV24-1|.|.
TGTGCCACCGGGGGGGGGCAGAGCCATTACAATGAGCAGTTCTTC
CATGGGQSHYNEQFF
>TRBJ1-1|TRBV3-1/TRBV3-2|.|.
TGTGCCAGCAGCCAAGGGGGCGCTGAAGCTTTCTTT
CASSQGGAEAFF
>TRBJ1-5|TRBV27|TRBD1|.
TGTGCCAGCAGTGAGTTCGGGACAGGGGAGGGCAATCAGCCCCAGCATTTT
CASSEFGTGEGNQPQHF
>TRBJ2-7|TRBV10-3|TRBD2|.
TGTGCCATCAGTGACTATGGGCGGGGAGGGGCCTACGAGCAGTACTTC
CAISDYGRGGAYEQYF
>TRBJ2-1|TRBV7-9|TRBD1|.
TGTGCCAGCAGCTTGACAGGGAGCTCCTACAATGAGCAGTTCTTC
CASSLTGSSYNEQFF
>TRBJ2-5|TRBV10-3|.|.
TGTGCCATCAGTGAGGACGGACAGATACAAGAGACCCAGTACTTC
CAISEDGQIQETQYF
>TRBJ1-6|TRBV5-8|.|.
TGTGCCAGCAGCCAGGGGTATAATTCACCCCTCCACTTT
CASSQGYNSPLHF
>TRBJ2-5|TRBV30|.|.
TGTGCCTGGAGTTATCAGGAAGGGACCCAGTACTTC
CAWSYQEGTQYF
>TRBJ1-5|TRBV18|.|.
TGTGCCAGCTCAGTACAGAATAGCAATCAGCCCCAGCATTTT
CASSVQNSNQPQHF
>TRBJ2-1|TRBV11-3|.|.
TGTGCCAGCAGCTCGACCGGGAGCACCAATGAGCAGTTCTTC
CASSSTGSTNEQFF
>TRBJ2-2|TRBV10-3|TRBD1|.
TGTGCCATCAGTGAAGACAGGGCTAACACCGGGGAGCTGTTTTTT
CAISEDRANTGELFF
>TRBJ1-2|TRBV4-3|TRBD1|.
TGCGCCAGCAGCCGCAACAGGGGCCCGAACTATGGCTACACCTTC
CASSRNRGPNYGYTF
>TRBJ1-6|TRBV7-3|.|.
TGTGCCAGCAGCCAGGACAGCTATAATTCACCCCTCCACTTT
CASSQDSYNSPLHF
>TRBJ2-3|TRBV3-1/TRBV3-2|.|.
TGTGCCAGCAGCCAAGAGGTACAGGGCACAGATACGCAGTATTTT
CASSQEVQGTDTQYF
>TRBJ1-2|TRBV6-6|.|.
TGTGCCAGCAGTTATTTGGCAGGGGATGGCTACACCTTC
CASSYLAGDGYTF
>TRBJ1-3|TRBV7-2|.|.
TGTGCCAGCAGCTCGATAGGCGCTAGCTACACCATATATTTT
CASSSIGASYTIYF
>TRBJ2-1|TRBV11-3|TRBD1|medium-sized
TGTGCCAGTGGGACAGGGGAAAGCAATGAGCAGTTCTTC
CASGTGESNEQFF
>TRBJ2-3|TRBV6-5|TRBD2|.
TGTGCCAGCGCTAAGGCGGGGGGGGAGTCAGATACGCAGTATTTT
CASAKAGGESDTQYF
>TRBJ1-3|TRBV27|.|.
TGTGCCAGCAGCCGCGGTTTGAATTCTGGAAACACCATATATTTT
CASSRGLNSGNTIYF
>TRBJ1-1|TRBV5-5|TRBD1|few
TGTGCCAGCAGCTGGGGACAGGGGGCTGACACTGAAGCTTTCTTT
CASSWGQGADTEAFF
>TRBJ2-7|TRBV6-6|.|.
TGTGCCAGCAGTTACATAAGGGGCCTACAGTACTTC
CASSYIRGLQYF
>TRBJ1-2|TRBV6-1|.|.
TGTGCCAGCAGTGATGGACAGAACTATGGCTACACCTTC
CASSDGQNYGYTF